This T cell receptor beta chain stems from a study of blood T cell repertoires in COVID-19. Study context: Specimens from acute and convalescent COVID-19 originated in the United States, Italy and Spain.

Per the germline V gene, CDR1 is MNHNY and CDR2 is SVGAGI (reference sequence). This CDR3 region has 12 residues. Trimming took off 6 bases at V and 4 bases at J, with 9 bases between the two ends. Authors' data handling: Counts of nucleated cells, estimated from reference gene primer amplification, were obtained. TCRdb keeps only in-frame clones here, not all; method: immunoSEQ multiplex PCR. V, J and clone size are taken as reported in that table, and D and trimming were inferred from the DNA itself. The repertoire holds roughly 100,000 clones, about four fifths seen once, with approximately 9% in the top ten.

The sequenced sample consisted of peripheral blood. The receptor was isolated from a woman in her 70s with acute or convalescent COVID-19. This chain connects TRBV6-6 to TRBJ1-2, with D possibly matching TRBD1 (6 bases). The CDR3 loop is CASSRDTYGYTF. The DNA for the CDR3 is TGTGCCAGCAGCCGGGACACCTATGGCTACACCTTC.